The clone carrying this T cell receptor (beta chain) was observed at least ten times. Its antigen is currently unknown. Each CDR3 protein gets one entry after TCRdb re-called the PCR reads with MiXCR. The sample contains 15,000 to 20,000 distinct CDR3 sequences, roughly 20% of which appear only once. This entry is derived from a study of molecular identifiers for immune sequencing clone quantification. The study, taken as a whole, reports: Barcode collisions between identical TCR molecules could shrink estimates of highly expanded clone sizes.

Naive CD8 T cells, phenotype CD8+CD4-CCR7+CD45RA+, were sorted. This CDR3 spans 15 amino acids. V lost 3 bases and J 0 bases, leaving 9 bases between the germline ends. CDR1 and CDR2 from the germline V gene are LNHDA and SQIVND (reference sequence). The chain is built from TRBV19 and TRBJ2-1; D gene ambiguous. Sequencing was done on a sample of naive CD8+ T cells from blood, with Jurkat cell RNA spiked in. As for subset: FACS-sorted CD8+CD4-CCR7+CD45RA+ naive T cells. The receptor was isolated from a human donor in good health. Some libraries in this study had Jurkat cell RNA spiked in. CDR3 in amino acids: CASSIALSSYNEQFF. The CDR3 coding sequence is TGTGCCAGTAGTATCGCCTTAAGCTCCTACAATGAGCAGTTCTTC.